The present T cell receptor (beta chain) was sequenced within a study of blood T cell repertoires in COVID-19. At the level of the study: Nucleic acid was either cDNA or gDNA, and it came from T cells, B-cell-depleted T cells, or PBMCs.

With 5 bases removed from V and 5 bases from J, the gap between germline ends came to 18 bases. The CDR3 length is 15 residues. Germline V gene sequence: CDR1 MNHEY, CDR2 SVGAGI. Measured with immunoSEQ multiplex PCR; TCRdb has only the in-frame clones, and not every one. Of roughly 46,000 clones in the sample, 70% to 90% were seen once. The J gene is TRBJ2-5, the V gene TRBV6-5; a weak D match, TRBD1 (5 bases). This clonotype originated in a human donor in a cohort sampled during active COVID-19. The donor label of this sample is uncertain. Sequenced: peripheral blood. The CDR3 here is CASSLDRNPTETQYF. DNA of the CDR3: TGTGCCAGCAGTCTAGACAGAAACCCCACGGAGACCCAGTACTTC.